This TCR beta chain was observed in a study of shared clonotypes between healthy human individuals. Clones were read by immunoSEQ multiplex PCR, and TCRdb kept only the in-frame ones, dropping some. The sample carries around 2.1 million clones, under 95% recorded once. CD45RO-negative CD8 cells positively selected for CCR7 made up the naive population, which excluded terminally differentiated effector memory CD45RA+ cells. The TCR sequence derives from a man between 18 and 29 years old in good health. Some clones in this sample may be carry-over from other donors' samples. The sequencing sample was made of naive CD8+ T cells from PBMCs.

The CDR3 region is CSANGYGYTF. Here the CDR3 DNA reads TGCAGTGCTAATGGCTATGGCTACACCTTC. V gene TRBV20-1 combines with J gene TRBJ1-2; D is unresolved. Trimming took off 4 bases at V and 4 bases at J, with 4 bases between the two ends. The germline V gene encodes CDR1 DFQATT and CDR2 SNEGSKA (reference sequence). The CDR3 is made up of 10 amino acids.